This T cell receptor (beta chain) was retrieved from a study of blood T cells in healthy people across ages. In the study overall: Capturing about one barcoded beta molecule per two T cells was achieved by template switching.

Study-wide results and limits: Long-lived donors exceeded aged donors in naive CD4+ cells and diversity. As age increased, TCR beta diversity per million T cells fell in a roughly linear fashion.

J lost 2 bases, V lost 2 bases, and 3 bases had no gene match. The CDR3 totals 15 residues. Looked up from germline, CDR1 is SGHAT and CDR2 is FQNNGV. Details on this clonotype: Its antigen is unknown.

A second PCR, run for roughly 7 to 11 cycles, used a sample-barcoded 5' primer plus a J-beta primer mix. TCRdb analysed the 5' RACE reads with MiXCR anew, one entry per CDR3 protein. The sample lists over a million distinct CDR3 sequences, approximately 60% seen once, with 5% to 7% in the top ten. The origin of this receptor is a man younger than 30 in good health. V is TRBV11-2 and J is TRBJ1-2, with 9 bases fitting TRBD1. Material for sequencing was blood. The DNA of the CDR3 is TGTGCCAGCAGCTTATACGGGACAGGGAACTATGGCTACACCTTC. Protein: CASSLYGTGNYGYTF.